This T cell receptor beta chain was captured in a study of CD8 T cells in ankylosing spondylitis. Study-wide points: Seemingly characteristic of ankylosing spondylitis blood was a TCR beta motif consisting of about 8 highly homologous variants.

By quantitative 5'-RACE with molecular barcodes, the TCR beta libraries were made. One entry per CDR3 protein results from TCRdb running MiXCR on the 5' RACE reads. The sample includes just over 150,000 distinct CDR3 sequences, about 17% of them seen just once. V dropped 2 bases and J dropped 5 bases, with 15 bases sitting between them. This CDR3 has 15 amino acids. Germline-derived CDR1 and CDR2 are MDHEN and SYDVKM. This clonotype was recorded at least ten times. Its antigen is as yet unknown. This chain links TRBV28 with TRBJ2-5; D tentatively fits TRBD1 or TRBD2 (5 bases each). Material for sequencing was blood, either unsorted or a sorted T cell fraction (not recorded which). The clonotype comes from a male donor with ankylosing spondylitis or in good health (not recorded which). The CDR3 sequence: CASSLTMGVRETQYF. The CDR3 DNA follows: TGTGCCAGCAGTTTAACGATGGGGGTGCGGGAGACCCAGTACTTC. Together with reference TRBV28 and TRBJ2-5, the CDR3 gives the full variable domain: DVKVTQSSRYLVKRTGEKVFLECVQDMDHENMFWYRQDPGLGLRLIYFSYDVKMKEKGDIPEGYSVSREKKERFSLILESASTNQTSMYLCASSLTMGVRETQYFGPGTRLLVL.